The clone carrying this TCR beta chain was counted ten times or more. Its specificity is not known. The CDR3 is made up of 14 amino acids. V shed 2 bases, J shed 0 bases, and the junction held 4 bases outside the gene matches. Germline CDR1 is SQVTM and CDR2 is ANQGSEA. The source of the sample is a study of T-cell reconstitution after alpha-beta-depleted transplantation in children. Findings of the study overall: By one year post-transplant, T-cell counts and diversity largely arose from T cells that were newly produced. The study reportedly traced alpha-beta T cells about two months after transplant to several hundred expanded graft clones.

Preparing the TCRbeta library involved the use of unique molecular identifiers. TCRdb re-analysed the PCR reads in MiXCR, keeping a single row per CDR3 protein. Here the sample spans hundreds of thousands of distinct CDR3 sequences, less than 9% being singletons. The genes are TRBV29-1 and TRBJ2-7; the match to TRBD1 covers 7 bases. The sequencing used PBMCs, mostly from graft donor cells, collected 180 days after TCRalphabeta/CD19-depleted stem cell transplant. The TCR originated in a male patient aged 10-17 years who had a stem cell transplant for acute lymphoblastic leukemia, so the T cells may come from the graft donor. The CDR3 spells CSVEKTGSSYEQYF. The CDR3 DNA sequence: TGCAGCGTTGAAAAGACAGGGAGCTCCTACGAGCAGTACTTC.